Listed here are 17 T cell receptor beta chains from one sample, sequenced in a study of T and B cells in COVID-19 patients. Blood genomic DNA input for TRB amplification was about 250-500 ng. Multiplex PCR with BIOMED2 TRB-A/B primer pools amplified TRB rearrangements. Using its own MiXCR run on the multiplex PCR reads, TCRdb lists one record per CDR3 protein. The table lists 8,500 to 13,000 distinct CDR3 sequences, about 30% of them singletons. Sequences were obtained from blood. The source is a human donor with active COVID-19.

The J gene is TRBJ1-6, the V gene TRBV6-5; D gene unclear. Trimming stripped 4 bases from V and 0 bases from J, with 10 bases between. Germline CDR1 reads MNHEY; CDR2 reads SVGAGI. The CDR3 is 16 residues long. CDR3 loop: CASSSTRDSYNSPLHF. The CDR3 region has the DNA TGTGCCAGCAGTTCCACACGGGACTCCTATAATTCACCCCTCCACTTT.

This clonotype is medium-sized by share. The chain is built from TRBV5-6 and TRBJ2-6; D is unclear. Germline CDR1 SGHDT, CDR2 YYEEEE. V was trimmed by 4 bases and J by 1 base, leaving 15 bases between them. The CDR3 is 17 amino acids. The CDR3: CASSPALRASGANVLTF. CDR3 in DNA: TGTGCCAGCAGCCCCGCCCTTAGGGCTTCTGGGGCCAACGTCCTGACTTTC.

This clonotype has a single count. The rearrangement uses TRBV24-1 and TRBJ2-1; tentatively, D is TRBD1 or TRBD2 (6 bases each). Between the trimmed V and J ends, which lost 4 bases and 4 bases, there was a span of 10 bases. CDR3 size: 14 residues. Per the germline V gene, CDR1 is KGHDR and CDR2 is SFDVKD. In nucleotides, the CDR3 is TGTGCCACCAGTGAGGAGGGGGGATACAATGAGCAGTTCTTC. It is translated as CATSEEGGYNEQFF.

This clonotype was found a few times. The V gene is TRBV6-5, the J gene TRBJ2-1, with 9 bases aligning to TRBD1. V lost 4 bases to trimming and J lost 5 bases; unmatched junction nucleotides: 6. This CDR3 has 15 residues. Germline V CDR1 and CDR2: MNHEY, SVGAGI. The CDR3 region is CASSLDRGGNNEQFF. The CDR3 nucleotides read TGTGCCAGCAGTTTGGACAGGGGTGGGAACAATGAGCAGTTCTTC.

By sample share, this clonotype is medium-sized (0.01 to 0.1%). The rearrangement links TRBV29-1 to TRBJ2-1; 9 nucleotides align to TRBD1. The V gene end was trimmed by 6 bases and the J gene end by 7 bases; junction bases not matched to a gene: 7. The CDR3 spans 13 residues. Germline V lookup: CDR1 SQVTM, CDR2 ANQGSEA. The DNA for the CDR3 is TGCAGCGTGATCCCGGGACAGGGAAATGAGCAGTTCTTC. This gives the protein CSVIPGQGNEQFF.

This clonotype was counted between two and nine times. The chain combines TRBV12-3 or TRBV12-4 with TRBJ1-3, with 8 nucleotides matching TRBD1. CDR3 length: 15 residues. With 6 bases clipped from V and 0 bases from J, the junction kept 4 bases outside the gene matches. The CDR3 is CASRNQGASGNTIYF. The CDR3 nucleotides read TGTGCCAGCAGAAATCAGGGGGCCTCTGGAAACACCATATATTTT.

In this sample, this clonotype turned up a few times. For the CDR3, the DNA is TGTGCCAGCAGTCCGACAGGGCTAATTAATGAAAAACTGTTTTTT. This sequence encodes CASSPTGLINEKLFF. The chain joins TRBV27 to TRBJ1-4; 7 nucleotides match TRBD1. The CDR3 is 15 residues long. Germline lookup yields CDR1 MNHEY and CDR2 SMNVEV (reference sequence). The V and J ends lost 5 bases and 4 bases, in that order; junction bases with no gene match: 7.

This clonotype is labeled as medium-sized. The chain recombines TRBV7-6 with TRBJ1-5; 7 nucleotides align to TRBD1. J gave up 6 bases and V 3 bases, and 8 bases lay outside the gene matches. The CDR3 runs 15 residues. Germline CDR1 reads SGHVS; CDR2 reads FNYEAQ. DNA for the CDR3: TGTGCCAGCAGCTTTGGTACAGGGGTAGGTCAGCCCCAGCATTTT. Its protein is CASSFGTGVGQPQHF.

This clonotype occurred once. This chain connects TRBV20-1 to TRBJ2-7; maybe TRBD2 (5 bases). There are 14 residues in the CDR3. V dropped 6 bases and J dropped 4 bases, with 19 bases sitting between them. Germline V gene sequence: CDR1 DFQATT, CDR2 SNEGSKA (reference sequence). The CDR3 DNA reads as TGCAGTGCCAGGATGAGGGAACGACGATACGAGCAGTACTTC. Protein: CSARMRERRYEQYF.

The chain combines TRBV20-1 with TRBJ2-1, with 8 bases that match TRBD2. Germline V CDR1 and CDR2: DFQATT, SNEGSKA (reference sequence). This CDR3 spans 17 amino acids. Losses at the gene ends were 5 bases for V and 6 bases for J; bases not matched to a gene: 18. CDR3 amino acids: CSAFFPTRAGGVNEQFF. The CDR3 DNA reads TGCAGTGCTTTCTTCCCGACCCGGGCGGGGGGAGTCAATGAGCAGTTCTTC.

The V call is TRBV12-3 or TRBV12-4, the J call TRBJ2-5, with D perhaps assigned TRBD1 or TRBD2 (6 bases each). This CDR3 has 13 amino acids. V was pared by 9 bases and J by 7 bases, with 18 bases between. CDR3 sequence: CASRARGAGTQYF. The DNA of the CDR3 is TGTGCCAGTCGCGCGAGGGGGGCGGGGACCCAGTACTTC.

In regard to this clonotype: A read error is possible here, since a much larger clone lies one base away. The chain is built from TRBV30 and TRBJ2-1; 11 bases map to TRBD2. CDR1 is GTSNPN, CDR2 SVGIG, per germline (reference sequence). The CDR3 is 12 amino acids. V dropped 7 bases and J dropped 5; count of bases not matched to a gene: 1. This CDR3 reads CALTSGDNEQFF. CDR3 nucleotide sequence: TGTGCCTTGACTAGCGGGGACAATGAGCAGTTCTTC.

The J gene is TRBJ1-1, the V gene TRBV6-5; D is unresolved. Trimming cost V 0 bases and J 2 bases, with 7 bases left between them. Germline CDR1 and CDR2: MNHEY and SVGAGI. The CDR3 loop spans 14 amino acids. The CDR3 nucleotides read TGTGCCAGCAGTTACTCGAAACATAACACTGAAGCTTTCTTT. Translated, it gives CASSYSKHNTEAFF.

This clonotype is medium-sized within its sample. The rearrangement links TRBV6-5 to TRBJ2-3; D not certain. Deletions cut 6 bases from V and 0 bases from J, with 13 bases between. From germline, CDR1 is MNHEY and CDR2 SVGAGI. CDR3 size: 15 residues. CDR3 DNA: TGTGCCAGCAGACCTACCCGAATTAGCACAGATACGCAGTATTTT. It translates to CASRPTRISTDTQYF.

The chain employs TRBV7-6 and TRBJ2-2; TRBD1 agrees at 7 bases. Trimming cost V 2 bases and J 4 bases; bases outside gene matches: 7. The CDR3 covers 16 residues. Germline loops: CDR1 SGHVS, CDR2 FNYEAQ. The CDR3 DNA reads TGTGCCAGCAGCTTATTACAACAGGGGATCACCGGGGAGCTGTTTTTT. It translates to CASSLLQQGITGELFF.

This clonotype was seen only a few times. The chain couples TRBV20-1 to TRBJ2-7; D may correspond to TRBD1 or TRBD2 (5 bases each). This CDR3 comprises 15 residues. Trimming pared 0 bases from V and 2 bases from J, leaving 14 bases between. Germline-derived CDR1 and CDR2 are DFQATT and SNEGSKA (reference sequence). CDR3 DNA: TGCAGTGCTAGAGAATCTGAGGGGAACCCCTACGAGCAGTACTTC. This gives the protein CSARESEGNPYEQYF.

By sample fraction, this clonotype is medium-sized. The chain couples TRBV6-2 or TRBV6-3 to TRBJ2-3; D perhaps matches TRBD2 (6 bases). V lost 10 bases and J lost 0, with 14 bases in between. Germline-derived CDR1 and CDR2 are MNHEY and SVGEGT. The length of the CDR3 is 14 residues. The CDR3 sequence is CATARDLSTDTQYF. CDR3 nucleotide sequence: TGTGCCACCGCCAGGGACTTGAGCACAGATACGCAGTATTTT.